Sequencing of this T cell receptor beta chain was carried out in a study of blood T cell repertoires in COVID-19. Original processing methods: Quantification of nucleated cells was approximated via reference gene primer amplification. The protocol was immunoSEQ multiplex PCR, while the TCRdb copy is restricted to in-frame clones and leaves out a portion. V, J and clone size derive from that table, while D and trimming were established from the DNA sequence. The repertoire holds approximately 70,000 clones, roughly 70% seen once, with around 54% in the top ten. Germline CDR1 is SGHTA and CDR2 is FQGNSA. The CDR3 covers 13 residues. Between the trimmed V and J ends, which lost 4 bases and 6 bases, there was a span of 12 bases. Cohort assignment relied on participant-reported clinical history. Contact with a PCR-confirmed or clinician-diagnosed COVID-19 case occurred within 2 weeks of entry.

The receptor's source is a woman aged 55-75 years who had been exposed to COVID-19. The sequenced sample was PBMCs or T cells enriched from blood (not recorded which). The rearrangement links TRBV7-2 to TRBJ1-2; D not certain. CDR3 in amino acids: CASSSVRRNGYTF. CDR3 in DNA: TGTGCCAGCAGCTCGGTAAGGCGGAATGGCTACACCTTC.